The 28 T cell receptor beta chains below were found in one sample sequenced in a study of T-cell memory formation after mild COVID-19. TCRdb called the 5' RACE reads again in MiXCR, with one record for every CDR3 protein. The sample holds approximately 48,000 distinct CDR3 sequences, approximately 7.6% seen once. The sequencing input was PBMCs or a T cell subset sorted from them (not recorded which). The receptors shown here come from a young man who had mild COVID-19 (a few samples of this study predate the infection). Cell type and time point are not known.

This clonotype turned up a few times. The V and J genes are TRBV7-3 and TRBJ2-1, with D possibly TRBD2 on 6 matching bases. This CDR3 is built from 19 residues. The V end was cut by 1 base, the J end by 0 bases, with 19 bases between. Germline CDR1 SGHTA, CDR2 FQGTGA. The CDR3 DNA reads as TGTGCCAGCAGCTTAATGGGTGGAGCGGGCCTTAGCTCCTACAATGAGCAGTTCTTC. This gives the protein CASSLMGGAGLSSYNEQFF.

This clonotype has at least ten counts. The V and J genes are TRBV20-1 and TRBJ2-3; D gene unclear. The germline V gene encodes CDR1 DFQATT and CDR2 SNEGSKA (reference sequence). Trimming removed 6 bases at V and 2 bases at J, with 6 bases between. The CDR3 spans 11 residues. The CDR3 loop reads CSAHSTDTQYF. For the CDR3, the DNA is TGCAGTGCCCACTCCACAGATACGCAGTATTTT.

This clonotype appeared many times. The V and J genes are TRBV20-1 and TRBJ2-7; tentatively, D is TRBD1 or TRBD2 (5 bases each). The germline V gene encodes CDR1 DFQATT and CDR2 SNEGSKA (reference sequence). V lost 0 bases and J lost 2, with 11 bases in between. This CDR3 region has 14 residues. CDR3 protein: CSARDTGAAYEQYF. CDR3 nucleotide sequence: TGCAGTGCTAGAGATACCGGGGCCGCCTACGAGCAGTACTTC.

This clonotype was observed many times. This chain joins TRBV5-1 and TRBJ2-3, with 9 bases fitting TRBD1. Germline CDR1 and CDR2: SGHRS and YFSETQ. This CDR3 spans 14 amino acids. Trimming cost V 4 bases and J 4 bases; bases outside gene matches: 4. CDR3 DNA: TGCGCCAGCAGCCTAAGACAGGGGGCAGATACGCAGTATTTT. Protein sequence: CASSLRQGADTQYF. Full variable domain (rest looked up from reference TRBV5-1 and TRBJ2-3): KAGVTQTPRYLIKTRGQQVTLSCSPISGHRSVSWYQQTPGQGLQFLFEYFSETQRNKGNFPGRFSGRQFSNSRSEMNVSTLELGDSALYLCASSLRQGADTQYFGPGTRLTVL.

The chain links TRBV9 to TRBJ1-5; TRBD1 agrees at 7 bases. CDR1 and CDR2 (germline): SGDLS, YYNGEE. V gave up 2 bases and J gave up 9 bases; unmatched junction bases: 8. The CDR3 is 14 residues long. Written as DNA, the CDR3 is TGTGCCAGCAGCGTGGGACAGACAGAGGGGCCCCAGCATTTT. Its protein is CASSVGQTEGPQHF.

CDR3 in DNA: TGTGCCAGCAGGGGCTTGCGGGCGGATTCCTACAATGAGCAGTTCTTC. Translated, it gives CASRGLRADSYNEQFF. This sequence joins TRBV6-2 or TRBV6-3 and TRBJ2-1; perhaps TRBD2 as D (5 bases). V was trimmed by 6 bases and J by 1 base, leaving 16 bases between them. The CDR3 has 16 residues. The germline V gene encodes CDR1 MNHEY and CDR2 SVGEGT.

CDR3 sequence reads: CASNNGYSYEQYF. The CDR3 region has the DNA TGTGCCAGTAATAACGGGTACTCCTACGAGCAGTACTTC. The chain has TRBV19 and TRBJ2-7; D is ambiguous. V lost 7 bases to trimming and J lost 0 bases, with 10 bases between them. CDR1 and CDR2 from the germline V gene are LNHDA and SQIVND (reference sequence). The CDR3 contains 13 residues.

This clonotype has just a few counts. This chain links TRBV20-1 with TRBJ1-2; D remains ambiguous. Germline lookup yields CDR1 DFQATT and CDR2 SNEGSKA (reference sequence). This CDR3 region has 12 residues. Deletions cut 5 bases from V and 1 base from J, with 8 bases between. The CDR3 here is CSARPINYGYTF. DNA of the CDR3: TGCAGTGCTCGCCCAATTAACTATGGCTACACCTTC.

The sample holds a few counts of this clonotype. The gene calls are TRBV11-1 and TRBJ2-7; D gene uncertain. Between the trimmed V and J ends, which lost 3 bases and 6 bases, there was a span of 9 bases. Germline V gene data show CDR1 as SGHAT and CDR2 as FQDESV (reference sequence). CDR3 length equals 12 residues. In DNA form, the CDR3 reads TGTGCCAGCAGCTTTAGCCTAAGCGAGCAGTACTTC. Its protein is CASSFSLSEQYF.

A note on this clonotype: This sequence may be a read error, since a much larger clone differs from it by one base. The missing conserved phenylalanine or tryptophan at the end of this CDR3 makes a read error likely. V usage is TRBV6-5 and J usage is TRBJ2-3, with 7 bases that match TRBD1. After removal of 5 bases from V and 1 base from J, the junction contained 9 bases not matched to a gene. This CDR3 is built from 16 residues. The V gene's germline CDR1 is MNHEY and CDR2 SVGAGI. CDR3 residues: CASSDTGAPRTDTQYL. The CDR3 DNA follows: TGTGCCAGCAGTGATACAGGGGCCCCTCGCACAGATACGCAGTATTTG.

This clonotype was detected ten times or more. V gene TRBV18 combines with J gene TRBJ2-1, with 9 bases identical to TRBD1. The V segment lost 3 bases and the J segment 8 bases; nucleotides outside the gene matches: 8. Germline V gene lookup returns CDR1 KGHSH and CDR2 LQKENI. The CDR3 consists of 15 residues. CDR3 region: CASSPGTGRLYEQFF. DNA of the CDR3: TGTGCCAGCTCACCCGGGACAGGGCGCCTCTATGAGCAGTTCTTC.

The chain combines TRBV10-2 with TRBJ1-2; 8 bases agree with TRBD1. Trimming took 0 bases from V and 4 from J; bases not matched to a gene: 4. The CDR3 runs 15 residues. Germline V gene lookup returns CDR1 WSHSY and CDR2 SAAADI. CDR3 bases: TGCGCCAGCAGTGAGTCCCGGACAGGGCTCTATGGCTACACCTTC. The encoded protein is CASSESRTGLYGYTF.

The V and J genes are TRBV5-1 and TRBJ2-1; no clear D. V gave up 0 bases and J gave up 2 bases, with 3 bases separating them. The CDR3 contains 13 residues. The germline V gene encodes CDR1 SGHRS and CDR2 YFSETQ. This CDR3 reads CASSLGAYNEQFF. In DNA form, the CDR3 reads TGCGCCAGCAGCTTGGGGGCCTACAATGAGCAGTTCTTC.

This clonotype was observed at least ten times. The J gene is TRBJ2-3, the V gene TRBV24-1; 9 bases align to TRBD2. The CDR3 is 14 amino acids. V dropped 8 bases and J dropped 3; count of bases not matched to a gene: 5. Per the germline V gene, CDR1 is KGHDR and CDR2 is SFDVKD. CDR3 in DNA: TGTGCCACCAAGAACAGCGGGGGGACAGATACGCAGTATTTT. Its translation is CATKNSGGTDTQYF.

This clonotype was counted a few times. The CDR3 is CASSLVATGAFF. CDR3 sequence (DNA): TGTGCCAGCAGCTTGGTCGCGACAGGGGCTTTCTTT. The chain combines TRBV5-6 with TRBJ1-1; 7 bases agree with TRBD1. Germline V gene data show CDR1 as SGHDT and CDR2 as YYEEEE. The V segment lost 0 bases and the J segment 11 bases; nucleotides outside the gene matches: 4. The CDR3 totals 12 residues.

This clonotype was found many times. The chain has TRBV9 and TRBJ2-3; TRBD2 agrees at 9 bases. The CDR3 length is 18 residues. With 2 bases clipped from V and 4 bases from J, the junction kept 14 bases outside the gene matches. CDR1 is SGDLS, CDR2 YYNGEE, per germline. CDR3 sequence (DNA): TGTGCCAGCAGCGTCTCTCCTTCGTGGGCTAGCGGGGCAGATACGCAGTATTTT. It yields the protein CASSVSPSWASGADTQYF.

This clonotype has only a few counts. This chain links TRBV12-3 or TRBV12-4 with TRBJ1-6, with D possibly matching TRBD1 (5 bases). With 3 bases removed from V and 10 bases from J, the gap between germline ends came to 10 bases. The CDR3 length is 13 residues. The CDR3 sequence: CASSFGRESPLHF. The CDR3 DNA follows: TGTGCCAGCAGTTTCGGCAGGGAGTCACCCCTCCACTTT.

There are a few counts of this clonotype. This chain connects TRBV4-3 to TRBJ1-5, with a possible D match to TRBD1 (5 bases). The CDR3 contains 15 residues. Germline CDR1 reads LGHNA; CDR2 reads YSLEER. Between the trimmed V and J ends, which lost 3 bases and 5 bases, there was a span of 14 bases. The CDR3 reads CASSQIRVRDQPQHF. Here the CDR3 DNA reads TGCGCCAGCAGCCAGATCAGGGTTCGAGATCAGCCCCAGCATTTT.

This clonotype was found a few times. The chain carries TRBV6-6 and TRBJ1-6; D is ambiguous. The CDR3 consists of 13 residues. In germline, CDR1 is MNHNY, CDR2 SVGAGI (reference sequence). Trimming cost V 2 bases and J 7 bases, with 6 bases left between them. The CDR3 region has the DNA TGTGCCAGCAGTTACACAGAGAATTCACCCCTCCACTTT. This translates into CASSYTENSPLHF.

This chain links TRBV7-3 with TRBJ2-5; 10 nucleotides match TRBD2. V trimming: 0 bases; J trimming: 2 bases; junction bases outside the gene matches: 0. Germline CDR1 and CDR2: SGHTA and FQGTGA. The CDR3 length is 15 residues. The CDR3 reads CASSLTSGGQETQYF. The CDR3 DNA sequence: TGTGCCAGCAGCTTAACTAGCGGGGGGCAAGAGACCCAGTACTTC.

The chain recombines TRBV15 with TRBJ2-5; D ambiguous. The V end lost 0 bases, the J end lost 2 bases, and 7 bases lay between the germline ends. CDR3 length: 14 residues. The germline gives CDR1 LNHNV, CDR2 YYDKDF (reference sequence). The CDR3 nucleotides are TGTGCCACCAGCAGAGATGCAGATCAAGAGACCCAGTACTTC. Translated, it gives CATSRDADQETQYF.

This clonotype was seen only a few times. The chain couples TRBV13 to TRBJ1-2; 7 bases agree with TRBD1. With 2 bases clipped from V and 2 bases from J, the junction kept 11 bases outside the gene matches. The CDR3 is made up of 17 amino acids. Germline V gives CDR1 PRHDT, CDR2 FYEKMQ (reference sequence). This CDR3 is CASSLTGTATPNYGYTF. The CDR3 nucleotides read TGTGCCAGCAGCTTAACTGGGACAGCCACCCCAAACTATGGCTACACCTTC.

This clonotype occurred many times. The V gene is TRBV6-6, the J gene TRBJ2-3; D ambiguous. V lost 6 bases, J lost 4 bases, and 8 bases lay in between. Germline lookup yields CDR1 MNHNY and CDR2 SVGAGI (reference sequence). The length of the CDR3 is 12 residues. This CDR3 reads CASRTQSDTQYF. The CDR3 bases are TGTGCCAGCAGAACCCAATCAGATACGCAGTATTTT.

The V call is TRBV20-1, the J call TRBJ1-5; TRBD1 matches at 7 bases. This CDR3 contains 12 residues. The J segment lost 6 bases and the V segment lost 5 bases, leaving 4 bases of the junction unmatched. The germline gives CDR1 DFQATT, CDR2 SNEGSKA (reference sequence). The CDR3 sequence is CSAGNRGQPQHF. The CDR3 DNA is TGCAGTGCTGGAAACAGGGGTCAGCCCCAGCATTTT.

This clonotype is medium-sized in the sample. The V call is TRBV7-9, the J call TRBJ1-2; D remains unclear. The ends were cut back, 5 bases at V and 3 bases at J, with 10 bases in the middle. From germline, CDR1 is SEHNR and CDR2 FQNEAQ (reference sequence). The CDR3 is made up of 13 amino acids. The CDR3 nucleotides are TGTGCCAGCAGCGCCCGGACGGACTATGGCTACACCTTC. It specifies CASSARTDYGYTF. The whole variable domain, remainder taken from reference TRBV7-9 and TRBJ1-2, is DTGVSQNPRHKITKRGQNVTFRCDPISEHNRLYWYRQTLGQGPEFLTYFQNEAQLEKSRLLSDRFSAERPKGSFSTLEIQRTEQGDSAMYLCASSARTDYGYTFGSGTRLTVV.

This clonotype was seen a few times. The chain is built from TRBV21-1 and TRBJ2-7. TRBV21-1 is an annotated pseudogene. The CDR3 has 14 amino acids. The CDR3 DNA reads TGTGCCAGCAGCAAAAGGCAGTGGTGCTACGAGCAGTACGTC. Translated, it gives CASSKRQWCYEQYV.

This clonotype was found many times. V usage is TRBV5-1 and J usage is TRBJ2-7, with 7 bases fitting TRBD1. Germline-derived CDR1 and CDR2 are SGHRS and YFSETQ. J lost 3 bases, V lost 3 bases, and 6 bases had no gene match. This CDR3 spans 14 amino acids. CDR3 residues: CASSYRGEGYEQYF. For the CDR3, the DNA is TGCGCCAGCAGCTACAGGGGAGAAGGCTACGAGCAGTACTTC.

The sample holds many counts of this clonotype. This chain joins TRBV5-1 and TRBJ2-1, with TRBD2 identical over 7 bases. J lost 7 bases, V lost 9 bases, and 16 bases had no gene match. This CDR3 comprises 15 residues. Germline V gene data show CDR1 as SGHRS and CDR2 as YFSETQ. In DNA, the CDR3 is TGCGCCACCGCAATTGAACTGTATAGCGGGAATGAGCAGTTCTTC. Encoded protein: CATAIELYSGNEQFF.